The following is a TCR beta chain sequence with its context. The sample is drawn from a study of blood T cell repertoires in COVID-19. Study-wide context: Collection of acute and convalescent COVID-19 samples took place in the United States, Italy and Spain.

Per the study methods: Reference gene primer amplification gave nucleated cell count estimates. Profiling relied on immunoSEQ multiplex PCR, and the TCRdb table lists in-frame clones only, not all of them. Clone size and V and J calls were adopted from that table, with D and trimming inferred from the DNA. The sample lists around 300,000 clones; roughly 86% were seen once. Participant-reported clinical history was the basis for cohort assignment. Recovery meant two consecutive negative NP/OP PCR tests, professional clearance, or resolved symptoms. V gave up 7 bases and J gave up 12 bases; unmatched junction bases: 2. This CDR3 contains 11 residues. The germline V gene has CDR1 LGHDT and CDR2 YNNKEL (reference sequence).

The rearrangement uses TRBV3-1 (or the pseudogene TRBV3-2) and TRBJ2-3; 12 bases map to TRBD2. Specimen: PBMCs or T cells enriched from blood (not recorded which). The receptor's source is a woman aged 55-69 years who had recovered from COVID-19. The CDR3 DNA follows: TGTGCCAGCAAGGGACTAGCGGGCCAGTATTTT. Translation gives CASKGLAGQYF.